This TCR beta chain was retrieved from a study of blood T cell repertoires in COVID-19. Only in-frame clones appear in the TCRdb table, and some are missing; sequencing was by immunoSEQ multiplex PCR. The table records under 300,000 clones, around 90% of them present only once. V lost 7 bases, J lost 8 bases, and 21 bases lay in between. Germline V CDR1 and CDR2: SGHTS, YDEGEE. The CDR3 sequence is 14 residues long. The specimen was PBMCs or T cells enriched from blood (not recorded which). J is TRBJ1-2 and V is TRBV5-8, with D maybe TRBD1 (5 bases). The source of this sequence is a woman in her 30s who had recovered from COVID-19. CDR3 amino acids: CASGIPGGALGYTF. The CDR3 nucleotides are TGTGCCAGCGGAATCCCGGGAGGGGCGTTGGGCTACACCTTC.